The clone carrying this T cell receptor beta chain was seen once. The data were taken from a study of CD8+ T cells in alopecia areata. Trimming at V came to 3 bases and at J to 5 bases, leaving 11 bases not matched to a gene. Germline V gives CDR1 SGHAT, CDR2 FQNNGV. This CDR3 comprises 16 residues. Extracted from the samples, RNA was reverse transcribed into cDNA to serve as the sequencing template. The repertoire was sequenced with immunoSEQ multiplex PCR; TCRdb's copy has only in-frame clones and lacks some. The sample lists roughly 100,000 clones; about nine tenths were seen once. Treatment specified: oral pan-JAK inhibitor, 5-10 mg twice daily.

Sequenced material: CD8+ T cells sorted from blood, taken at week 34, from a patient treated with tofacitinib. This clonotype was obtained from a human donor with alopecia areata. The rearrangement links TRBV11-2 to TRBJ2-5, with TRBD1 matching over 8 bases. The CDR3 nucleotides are TGTGCCAGCAGCTTTTCAGGACAGGGATCGCGTGAGACCCAGTACTTC. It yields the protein CASSFSGQGSRETQYF. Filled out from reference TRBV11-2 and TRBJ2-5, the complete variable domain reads EAGVAQSPRYKIIEKRQSVAFWCNPISGHATLYWYQQILGQGPKLLIQFQNNGVVDDSQLPKDRFSAERLKGVDSTLKIQPAKLEDSAVYLCASSFSGQGSRETQYFGPGTRLLVL.